This TCR beta chain was profiled in a study of T cells after posttransplantation cyclophosphamide. Using immunoSEQ multiplex PCR, the repertoire was profiled, and TCRdb retains in-frame clones only, with some absent. Among approximately 10,000 clones, around 87% were seen once, and the ten largest hold around a quarter. This clone has just a few counts. Its antigen is unknown. Control samples came 1 year after myeloablative marrow transplants with methotrexate plus calcineurin inhibitor. The V and J ends lost 0 bases and 0 bases respectively, with 7 bases between them. The CDR3 runs to 15 residues. CDR1 and CDR2 from the germline V gene are SGHDT and YYEEEE. Points from the study as a whole: Recipient CMV seropositivity and CMV reactivation strongly tracked TRB clonality. Later blood repertoires were often dominated by clones from the donor CD8+ memory compartment.

The chain uses TRBV5-6 and TRBJ1-3; unclear D gene. Sequences were derived from PBMCs, sampled after an allogeneic stem cell transplant with a calcineurin inhibitor and methotrexate. This clonotype was obtained from a male patient younger than 45 who received an allogeneic stem cell transplant from an unrelated donor, was CMV-positive, and had no GVHD. Part of the T cell pool may stem from the graft donor. CDR3: CASSLDRISGNTIYF. CDR3 nucleotide sequence: TGTGCCAGCAGCTTGGATAGAATCTCTGGAAACACCATATATTTT.